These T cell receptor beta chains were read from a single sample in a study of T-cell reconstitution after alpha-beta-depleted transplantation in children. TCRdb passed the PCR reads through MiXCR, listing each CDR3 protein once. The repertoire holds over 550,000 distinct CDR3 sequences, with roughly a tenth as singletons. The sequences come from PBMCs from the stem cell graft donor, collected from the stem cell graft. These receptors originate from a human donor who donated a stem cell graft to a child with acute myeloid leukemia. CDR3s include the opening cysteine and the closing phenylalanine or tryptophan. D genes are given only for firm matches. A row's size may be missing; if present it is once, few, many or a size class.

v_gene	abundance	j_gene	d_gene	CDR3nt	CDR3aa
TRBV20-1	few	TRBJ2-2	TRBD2	TGCAGTGCTAGGGTCGGGAGGGTAGTTCCCGCGAACACCGGGGAGCTGTTTTTT	CSARVGRVVPANTGELFF
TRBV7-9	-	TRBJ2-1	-	TGTGCCAGCAGCTTAGCACTCCCTACCTACAATGAGCAGTTCTTC	CASSLALPTYNEQFF
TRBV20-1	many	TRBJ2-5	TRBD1	TGCAGTGCTAGAGTTAGGGGGCCAGAGACCCAGTACTTC	CSARVRGPETQYF
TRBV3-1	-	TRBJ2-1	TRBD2	TGTGCCAGCAGCCAAGATAGACTAGCGGGATCCTACAATGAGCAGTTCTTC	CASSQDRLAGSYNEQFF
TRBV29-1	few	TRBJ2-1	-	TGCAGCGTTCACAGGGTGGGGAATGAGCAGTTCTTC	CSVHRVGNEQFF
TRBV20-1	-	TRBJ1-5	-	TGCAGTGCTGAAGGCAGGGCAGGACAGAGCATTCAGCCCCAGCATTTT	CSAEGRAGQSIQPQHF
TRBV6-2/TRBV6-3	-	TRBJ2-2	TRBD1	TGTGCCAGCAGAGGACAGGAAGCCGGGGAGCTGTTTTTT	CASRGQEAGELFF
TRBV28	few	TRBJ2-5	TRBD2	TGTGCCAGCAGCGGGGAGGGCCGGGTCCAAGAGACCCAGTACTTC	CASSGEGRVQETQYF
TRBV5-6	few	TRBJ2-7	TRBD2	TGTGCCAGCAGCCAGGGACTAGCCTTCTACGAGCAGTACTTC	CASSQGLAFYEQYF
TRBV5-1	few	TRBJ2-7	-	TGCGCCAGCAGCTTGGGGCAGATAAGTACCTACGAGCAGTACTTC	CASSLGQISTYEQYF
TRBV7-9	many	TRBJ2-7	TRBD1	TGTGCCAGCAGCTTAACAGGGGGTCCGCAGTACTTC	CASSLTGGPQYF
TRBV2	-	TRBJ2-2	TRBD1	TGTGCCTGCCGGGACAGGGGTTCCACCGGGGAGCTGTTTTTT	CACRDRGSTGELFF
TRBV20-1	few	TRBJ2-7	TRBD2	TGCAGTGCTAGCGGGACTAGCGAGTCCTACGAGCAGTACTTC	CSASGTSESYEQYF
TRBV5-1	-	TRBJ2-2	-	TGCGCCAGCAGCCCCAGACTAAAAAACACCGGGGAGCTGTTTTTT	CASSPRLKNTGELFF
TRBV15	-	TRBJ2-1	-	TGTGCCACCAGGGTCAGTTCCTACAATGAGCAGTTCTTC	CATRVSSYNEQFF
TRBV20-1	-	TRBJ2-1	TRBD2	TGCAGTGCTAGAGGACGGGAGGGCCGACGATACAATGAGCAGTTCTTC	CSARGREGRRYNEQFF
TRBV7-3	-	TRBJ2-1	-	TGTGCCAGCAGCTTAACTAGCGTCGCCTACAATGAGCAGTTCTTC	CASSLTSVAYNEQFF
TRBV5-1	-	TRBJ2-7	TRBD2	TGCGCCAGCAGCTTGGGACTAGCGGGAGTTAACCACGAGCAGTACTTC	CASSLGLAGVNHEQYF
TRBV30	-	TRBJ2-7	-	TGTGCCTCCATCTGGGGGGCATACGAGCAGTACTTC	CASIWGAYEQYF
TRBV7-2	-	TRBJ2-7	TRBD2	TGTGCCAGCAGCTTGAGCGGGAGGGTGTACGAGCAGTACTTC	CASSLSGRVYEQYF
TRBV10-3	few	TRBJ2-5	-	TGTGCCATCAGCGGCGGGCTCGGGGAGACCCAGTACTTC	CAISGGLGETQYF
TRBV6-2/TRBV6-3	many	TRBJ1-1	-	TGTGCCAGCAGTTCCCGCCGTGGACAAGCTTTCTTT	CASSSRRGQAFF
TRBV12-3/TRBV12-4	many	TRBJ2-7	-	TGTGCCAGCAGTTCTGACTTGCCTTACGAGCAGTACTTC	CASSSDLPYEQYF
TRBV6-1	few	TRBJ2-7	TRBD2	TGTGCCAGCACCTTCGGCGGGAGAGTCTACGAGCAGTACTTC	CASTFGGRVYEQYF
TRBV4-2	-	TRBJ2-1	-	TGTGCCAGCAGCCAAGAAGGGACCGGAGCCAATGAGCAGTTCTTC	CASSQEGTGANEQFF
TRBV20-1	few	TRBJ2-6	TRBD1	TGCAGTGCTCTGACAGGGGTTACTGGGGCCAACGTCCTGACTTTC	CSALTGVTGANVLTF
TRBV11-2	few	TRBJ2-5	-	TGTGCCAGCAGCCCAGAGGGGGGGAAGACCCAGTACTTC	CASSPEGGKTQYF
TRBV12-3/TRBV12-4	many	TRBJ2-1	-	TGTGCCTCCTCCGGGGCCAGGCCCTTCAACAATGAGCAGTTCTTC	CASSGARPFNNEQFF
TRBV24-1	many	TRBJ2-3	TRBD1	TGTGCCACCAGTGATACAGGGGGCACAGATACGCAGTATTTT	CATSDTGGTDTQYF
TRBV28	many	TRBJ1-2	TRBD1	TGTGCCAGCAGCCTGGACAGGGGTCGAGGCTACACCTTC	CASSLDRGRGYTF
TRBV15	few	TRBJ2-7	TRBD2	TGTGCCACCAGCCCGGGACTAACCGAGCAGTACTTC	CATSPGLTEQYF